A single T cell receptor (beta chain) is shown here with its context. In this sample, this clonotype turned up many times. Its specific antigen is unknown. No base quality values were provided; no much bigger clone lies one nucleotide off. Via the germline V gene, CDR1 is KGHSH and CDR2 LQKENI. V lost 2 bases and J lost 3 bases, and the count of bases not matched to a germline gene is 3. Inclusive of the bounding cysteine and phenylalanine, the CDR3 is 14 residues long. This entry keeps only the CDR3 DNA: 42 bases, framed from base 1. Interpreted using the paper, the treatment or condition label stands for: allogeneic hematopoietic cell transplantation with graft depleted of TCRalphabeta T cells and CD19 B cells. The children who served as transplant recipients had been given grafts of TCRalphabeta/CD19-depleted allogeneic hematopoietic cells. This sample is part of a study of T-cell reconstitution after alpha-beta-depleted transplantation in children (dated by TCRdb to about 2016). Describing the broader study: Using TCR repertoire profiling, the study quantitatively followed how T-cell immune reconstitution unfolded in children after TCRalphabeta/CD19-depleted allogeneic hematopoietic cell transplantation. Beyond this particular receptor, the publication reports: Apparently early alphabetaT-cell count recovery about two months after transplant reportedly relied on only several hundred rapidly expanded clones derived from non-depleted graft cells. Over the following months the frequencies of hyperexpanded clones went down, and after one year T-cell counts and TCRbeta diversity were mostly credited to newly produced T cells. In some patients, the high TCRbeta diversity seen at day 60 was put down to recipient T cells and intrathymic progenitors that had survived conditioning.

Library preparation used PCR. The data were produced on an Illumina HiSeq 2500. Molecular barcoding was employed in the preparation of TCR libraries, with unique molecular identifiers being used to normalize TCRbeta repertoire quantification. The public reads were reprocessed in TCRdb via fastp at Q25 and MiXCR, keeping in-frame beta chains. Identical CDR3 protein sequences are pooled into one entry, listed with their most common genes and DNA. Within this sample are 100,000 to 150,000 distinct CDR3 sequences, with more than 20% of them counted one time only. The top ten constitute approximately 10% of the sample.

The rearranged chain carries TRBV18 and TRBJ2-5; 7 bases in the middle match TRBD1. This sequence originates from a male patient between 2 and 10 years old who had a stem cell transplant for chronic granulomatous disease, so the T cells may come from the graft donor. Sequenced here: PBMCs, mostly from graft donor cells, sampled 180 days after TCRalphabeta/CD19-depleted stem cell transplant. Read as DNA, the sequence is TGTGCCAGCTCACCAAACAGGGGTGAAGAGACCCAGTACTTC. This is translated as CASSPNRGEETQYF.